The clone carrying this T cell receptor beta chain was picked up a small number of times. The entry originates in a study of blood T cell repertoires in COVID-19. As for the study in general: Donors in the United States, Italy and Spain gave samples during acute or convalescent COVID-19. T cells, B-cell-depleted T cells, or PBMCs provided the cDNA or gDNA that served as material.

Germline lookup yields CDR1 MNHEY and CDR2 SMNVEV (reference sequence). This CDR3 has 15 residues. V was trimmed by 3 bases and J by 1 base, leaving 13 bases between them. In the original analysis: For nucleated cells, counts were estimated from reference gene primer amplification. Sequencing used immunoSEQ multiplex PCR; TCRdb keeps in-frame clones, though not all of them. V and J calls and clone size are as listed in that table; D and trimming were resolved from the DNA. The sample has about 69,000 clones; around 90% are singletons. The clonotype originates from a man aged 45-60 years with acute or convalescent COVID-19. The J gene is TRBJ2-7, the V gene TRBV27, with D unclear. The sample consisted of peripheral blood. CDR3 amino acids: CASSFDPARSYEQYF. In DNA form, the CDR3 reads TGTGCCAGCAGTTTCGATCCGGCCAGGTCCTACGAGCAGTACTTC.